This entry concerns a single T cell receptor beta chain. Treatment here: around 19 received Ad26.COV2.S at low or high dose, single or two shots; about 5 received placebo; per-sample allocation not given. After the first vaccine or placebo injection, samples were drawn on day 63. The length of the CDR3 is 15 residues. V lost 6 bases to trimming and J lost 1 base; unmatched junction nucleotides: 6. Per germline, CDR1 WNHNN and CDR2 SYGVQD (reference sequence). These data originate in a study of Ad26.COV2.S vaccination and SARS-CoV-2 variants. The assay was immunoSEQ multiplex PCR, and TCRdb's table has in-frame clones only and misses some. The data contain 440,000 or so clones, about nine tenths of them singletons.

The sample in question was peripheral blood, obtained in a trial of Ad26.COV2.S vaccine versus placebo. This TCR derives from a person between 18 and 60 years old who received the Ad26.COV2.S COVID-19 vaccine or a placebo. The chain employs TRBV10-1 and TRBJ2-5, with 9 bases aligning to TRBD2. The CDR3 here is CASSVPGLAQETQYF. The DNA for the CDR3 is TGCGCCAGCAGCGTCCCGGGACTAGCCCAAGAGACCCAGTACTTC.